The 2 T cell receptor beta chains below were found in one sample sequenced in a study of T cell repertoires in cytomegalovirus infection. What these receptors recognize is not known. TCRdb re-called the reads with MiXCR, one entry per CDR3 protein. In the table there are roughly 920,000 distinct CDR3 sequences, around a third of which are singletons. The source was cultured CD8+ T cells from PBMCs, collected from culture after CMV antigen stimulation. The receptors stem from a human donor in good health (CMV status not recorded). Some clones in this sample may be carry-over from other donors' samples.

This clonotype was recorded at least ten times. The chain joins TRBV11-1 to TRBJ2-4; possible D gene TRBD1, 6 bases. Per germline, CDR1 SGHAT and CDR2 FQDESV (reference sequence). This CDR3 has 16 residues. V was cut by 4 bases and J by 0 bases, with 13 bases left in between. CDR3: CASSSRQVLAKNIQYF. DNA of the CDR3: TGTGCCAGCAGCTCGCGACAGGTCCTAGCCAAAAACATTCAGTACTTC.

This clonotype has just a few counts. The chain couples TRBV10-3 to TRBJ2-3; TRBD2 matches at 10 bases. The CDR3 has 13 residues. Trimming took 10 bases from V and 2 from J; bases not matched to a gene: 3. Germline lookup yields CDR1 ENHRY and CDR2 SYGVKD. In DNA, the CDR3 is TGTGCCAGCGGACTAGCGGACACAGATACGCAGTATTTT. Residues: CASGLADTDTQYF.